Below are 28 T cell receptor beta chains sequenced from a single sample in a study of cytomegalovirus exposure and HLA in healthy donors. PCR used 60 Vbeta primers and 13 Jbeta primers. Sequencing was performed with immunoSEQ multiplex PCR; in TCRdb, only in-frame clones are kept and a portion is missing. Altogether some 140,000 clones are present, about four fifths being singletons, with the ten largest covering about 3.1%. Sequenced: PBMCs. Receptor source: a female donor in good health and CMV-seronegative.

This rearrangement joins TRBV9 to TRBJ2-7; 7 bases match TRBD2. V was pared by 4 bases and J by 4 bases, with 14 bases of the junction left unmatched. CDR3 length: 16 residues. Germline V gives CDR1 SGDLS, CDR2 YYNGEE. CDR3 in amino acids: CASSLLSQAGFYEQYF. For the CDR3, the DNA is TGTGCCAGCAGCCTGCTAAGTCAAGCGGGGTTTTACGAGCAGTACTTC.

A few counts support this clone. V gene TRBV30 combines with J gene TRBJ1-3; 7 bases agree with TRBD1. V shed 0 bases, J shed 0 bases, and the junction held 8 bases outside the gene matches. This CDR3 has 17 residues. Germline CDR1 reads GTSNPN; CDR2 reads SVGIG (reference sequence). CDR3 residues: CAWSVPDRFYSGNTIYF. The CDR3 coding sequence is TGTGCCTGGAGTGTACCGGACAGGTTCTACTCTGGAAACACCATATATTTT. The full variable domain, completed using reference TRBV30 and TRBJ1-3, is SQTIHQWPATLVQPVGSPLSLECTVEGTSNPNLYWYRQAAGRGLQLLFYSVGIGQISSEVPQNLSASRPQDRQFILSSKKLLLSDSGFYLCAWSVPDRFYSGNTIYFGEGSWLTVV.

The rearrangement uses TRBV13 and TRBJ2-7; D might be TRBD1 (6 bases). Trimming removed 6 bases from V and 6 bases from J, with 15 bases in between. The V gene's germline CDR1 is PRHDT and CDR2 FYEKMQ (reference sequence). The CDR3 has 13 amino acids. The CDR3 DNA reads TGTGCCAGCAGTTTACAGGGCTTCGGCGAGCAGTACTTC. Amino acid sequence: CASSLQGFGEQYF.

The chain uses TRBV27 and TRBJ1-5; D is unresolved. Germline loops: CDR1 MNHEY, CDR2 SMNVEV (reference sequence). This CDR3 region has 14 residues. V dropped 1 base and J dropped 3 bases, with 7 bases sitting between them. CDR3 amino acids: CASSLYPNNQPQHF. The CDR3 DNA is TGTGCCAGCAGTTTATATCCTAACAATCAGCCCCAGCATTTT.

The chain has TRBV6-6 and TRBJ1-1; D ambiguous. The length of the CDR3 is 14 residues. Germline CDR1 MNHNY, CDR2 SVGAGI (reference sequence). Between the trimmed V and J ends, which lost 6 bases and 0 bases, there was a span of 11 bases. The CDR3 protein is CASRMRVVNTEAFF. The CDR3 DNA reads as TGTGCCAGCAGGATGAGGGTGGTGAACACTGAAGCTTTCTTT.

The gene calls are TRBV5-6 and TRBJ2-3; tentative D call: TRBD1 (5 bases). The CDR3 consists of 15 residues. CDR1 SGHDT and CDR2 YYEEEE come from the germline V gene. The ends were cut back, 3 bases at V and 3 bases at J, with 14 bases in the middle. CDR3 sequence reads: CASSSLTVMTDTQYF. DNA of the CDR3: TGTGCCAGCAGCTCCTTGACAGTCATGACAGATACGCAGTATTTT.

The rearrangement joins TRBV27 to TRBJ2-5, with TRBD1 identical over 7 bases. After removal of 6 bases from V and 5 bases from J, the junction contained 6 bases not matched to a gene. The germline V gene encodes CDR1 MNHEY and CDR2 SMNVEV (reference sequence). The CDR3 is 13 amino acids. The CDR3 DNA follows: TGTGCCAGCAGAGTACAGGGGCGGGAGACCCAGTACTTC. Protein product: CASRVQGRETQYF.

This clone was detected only a few times. The rearrangement joins TRBV7-2 to TRBJ1-1; TRBD1 is a possible D gene (6 bases). The CDR3 contains 13 residues. Germline V gene lookup returns CDR1 SGHTA and CDR2 FQGNSA. Trimming took 1 base from V and 8 from J, leaving 11 bases between them. The CDR3 spells CASSLVGAIEAFF. In DNA form, the CDR3 reads TGTGCCAGCAGCTTAGTGGGGGCAATAGAAGCTTTCTTT.

This clone was seen only once. At the DNA level, this CDR3 is encoded by other sequences in the same sample as well. The chain is built from TRBV4-1 and TRBJ2-1; the match to TRBD2 covers 10 bases. The CDR3 extends over 16 amino acids. Germline V gene sequence: CDR1 MGHRA, CDR2 YSYEKL. V was clipped by 3 bases and J by 4 bases; unmatched bases: 6. The CDR3 protein is CASSQGGTSVYNEQFF. CDR3 DNA: TGCGCCAGCAGCCAGGGAGGGACTAGCGTATACAATGAGCAGTTCTTC.

This sequence joins TRBV9 and TRBJ2-5; D possibly corresponds to TRBD2 (7 bases). CDR3 size: 16 residues. CDR1 is SGDLS and CDR2 is YYNGEE in the germline V gene. V lost 0 bases and J lost 5, with 17 bases in between. This chain's CDR3 is CASSVEGGGRGETQYF. The CDR3 DNA sequence: TGTGCCAGCAGCGTAGAGGGCGGTGGGAGGGGGGAGACCCAGTACTTC.

The V gene is TRBV11-3, the J gene TRBJ2-2; D is possibly TRBD1 (6 bases). The CDR3 spans 15 residues. V lost 6 bases, J lost 6 bases, and 17 bases lay in between. CDR1 SGHNT and CDR2 YENEEA come from the germline V gene. CDR3 in DNA: TGTGCCAGCAGGTCACAGGGTCTGAGGCCCGGGGAGCTGTTTTTT. It yields the protein CASRSQGLRPGELFF.

This clone was counted a single time. The chain joins TRBV7-2 to TRBJ2-2, with 7 bases lining up with TRBD2. This CDR3 has 15 residues. Germline CDR1 and CDR2: SGHTA and FQGNSA. V gave up 3 bases and J gave up 3 bases; unmatched junction bases: 4. The DNA of the CDR3 is TGTGCCAGCAGCTTTGGCCTAGCGGACACCGGGGAGCTGTTTTTT. It codes for CASSFGLADTGELFF.

The genes are TRBV9 and TRBJ2-2; TRBD2 agrees at 16 bases. Germline CDR1 SGDLS, CDR2 YYNGEE. J was trimmed by 4 bases and V by 4 bases; bases with no gene match: 7. This CDR3 has 18 residues. CDR3 sequence: CASSSGLAGGYGTGELFF. CDR3 nucleotide sequence: TGTGCCAGCAGCTCGGGACTAGCGGGAGGGTACGGCACCGGGGAGCTGTTTTTT.

The V gene is TRBV5-1, the J gene TRBJ1-1; D remains ambiguous. CDR3 length equals 13 residues. Trimming pared 1 base from V and 5 bases from J, leaving 9 bases between. Germline loops: CDR1 SGHRS, CDR2 YFSETQ. CDR3 nucleotide sequence: TGCGCCAGCAGCTTGCTCGGGAGGACTGAAGCTTTCTTT. Protein product: CASSLLGRTEAFF.

V is TRBV30 and J is TRBJ2-1, with 8 bases fitting TRBD2. CDR3 length: 14 amino acids. V lost 2 bases to trimming and J lost 8 bases; unmatched junction nucleotides: 8. The germline V gene encodes CDR1 GTSNPN and CDR2 SVGIG (reference sequence). CDR3 nucleotide sequence: TGTGCCTGGAGTAAGACTAGCGCGGACGATGAGCAGTTCTTC. Its translation: CAWSKTSADDEQFF.

The count of this clone is one. The chain links TRBV27 to TRBJ1-1; 7 bases are a match to TRBD1. J was trimmed by 4 bases and V by 5 bases; bases with no gene match: 10. CDR3 size: 15 residues. Germline V gives CDR1 MNHEY, CDR2 SMNVEV (reference sequence). The CDR3 is CASSPSTGIVTEAFF. For the CDR3, the DNA is TGTGCCAGCAGTCCCTCGACAGGGATCGTCACTGAAGCTTTCTTT.

The J gene is TRBJ2-7, the V gene TRBV6-5; 12 bases match TRBD1. Germline loops: CDR1 MNHEY, CDR2 SVGAGI. The CDR3 extends over 16 amino acids. V shed 0 bases, J shed 5 bases, and the junction held 5 bases outside the gene matches. The CDR3 loop reads CASSYSGQGAVNEQYF. The CDR3 DNA is TGTGCCAGCAGTTACTCGGGACAGGGGGCGGTGAACGAGCAGTACTTC.

The chain carries TRBV27 and TRBJ2-2, with D tentatively TRBD1 (5 bases). The CDR3 sequence is 14 residues long. Per the germline V gene, CDR1 is MNHEY and CDR2 is SMNVEV (reference sequence). The germline V and J ends were trimmed by 6 bases and 4 bases, with 12 bases remaining between them. The CDR3, as DNA: TGTGCCAGCAGGGATAATGGGGCCACCGGGGAGCTGTTTTTT. This encodes CASRDNGATGELFF.

This clone was detected a few times. V and J are TRBV4-1 and TRBJ1-5, with D tentatively TRBD1 (6 bases). The CDR3 extends over 15 amino acids. V lost 4 bases to trimming and J lost 3 bases, with 13 bases between them. Germline V gene data show CDR1 as MGHRA and CDR2 as YSYEKL. The CDR3 here is CASSPGQRDNQPQHF. The CDR3 DNA reads TGCGCCAGCAGCCCAGGACAGCGAGACAATCAGCCCCAGCATTTT.

This rearrangement joins TRBV5-1 to TRBJ1-1; a possible D gene is TRBD1 (5 bases). Trimming stripped 4 bases from V and 1 base from J, with 8 bases between. Germline V gene lookup returns CDR1 SGHRS and CDR2 YFSETQ. The CDR3 length is 13 residues. CDR3 sequence: CASSLQENTEAFF. CDR3 DNA sequence: TGCGCCAGCAGCCTACAGGAGAACACTGAAGCTTTCTTT.

With regard to this clone: Here the CDR3 omits its conserved ending phenylalanine or tryptophan, so a read error is the likely source. The chain has TRBV30 and TRBJ1-4, with D tentatively TRBD1 (5 bases). The V and J ends lost 5 bases and 6 bases respectively, with 10 bases between them. Germline assignment: CDR1 GTSNPN and CDR2 SVGIG (reference sequence). The CDR3 is made up of 12 amino acids. The CDR3 DNA follows: TGTGCCTGGGGGGGGGAGCATGAAAAACTGTTTGTT. Amino acid sequence: CAWGGEHEKLFV.

This chain connects TRBV28 to TRBJ1-2; 8 positions agree with TRBD1. Germline CDR1 MDHEN, CDR2 SYDVKM. J was trimmed by 7 bases and V by 7 bases; bases with no gene match: 5. The CDR3 totals 12 residues. The CDR3 is CASTSDRAGYTF. The CDR3 DNA follows: TGTGCCAGCACCTCGGACAGGGCTGGCTACACCTTC.

The chain recombines TRBV18 with TRBJ2-5; 10 bases are shared with TRBD2. The DNA end lines up better with TRBJ2-7; the J call may be wrong. Germline V gene sequence: CDR1 KGHSH, CDR2 LQKENI. There are 17 residues in the CDR3. CDR3 DNA sequence: TGTGCCAGCTCATCCTTAAAGCGGGAGGGTATAGGACGCGAGCAGTACTTC. This translates into CASSSLKREGIGREQYF.

As DNA, the CDR3 is TGTGCCAGCAGTTTCTCAGGGGAGGGCTATGGCTACACCTTC. Its protein product is CASSFSGEGYGYTF. The V call is TRBV27, the J call TRBJ1-2; a possible D gene is TRBD1 (6 bases). V was trimmed by 3 bases and J by 4 bases, leaving 12 bases between them. This CDR3 is built from 14 residues. Germline V lookup: CDR1 MNHEY, CDR2 SMNVEV (reference sequence).

The V gene is TRBV10-1, the J gene TRBJ2-7; 7 nucleotides align to TRBD1. Germline trimming cut 5 bases from V and 6 bases from J; bases unmatched to any gene: 1. The CDR3 extends over 11 amino acids. Germline values: CDR1 WNHNN, CDR2 SYGVQD (reference sequence). CDR3 coding DNA: TGCGCCAGCAGTTCAGGGGGCGAGCAGTACTTC. It yields the protein CASSSGGEQYF.

The chain uses TRBV2 and TRBJ2-7; 11 bases align to TRBD1. The CDR3 has 17 residues. Germline V gene data show CDR1 as SNHLY and CDR2 as FYNNEI. V was clipped by 6 bases and J by 5 bases; unmatched bases: 15. This chain's CDR3 is CASRARDRGGFTNEQYF. The DNA of the CDR3 is TGTGCCAGCAGAGCCCGGGACAGGGGGGGGTTTACCAACGAGCAGTACTTC.

The chain is built from TRBV7-6 and TRBJ2-7; TRBD1 agrees at 7 bases. Germline V gene data show CDR1 as SGHVS and CDR2 as FNYEAQ. The CDR3 covers 12 residues. V was pared by 4 bases and J by 7 bases, with 4 bases of the junction left unmatched. The CDR3 reads CASSSYRGEQYF. In DNA, the CDR3 is TGTGCCAGCAGCTCCTACAGGGGAGAGCAGTACTTC.

The chain uses TRBV5-1 and TRBJ1-1; 8 bases match TRBD1. Germline V gives CDR1 SGHRS, CDR2 YFSETQ. The V segment lost 3 bases and the J segment 4 bases; nucleotides outside the gene matches: 5. The CDR3 sequence is 14 residues long. CDR3 in amino acids: CASSSLQGGTEAFF. The CDR3 DNA sequence: TGCGCCAGCAGCTCGCTACAGGGGGGCACTGAAGCTTTCTTT.